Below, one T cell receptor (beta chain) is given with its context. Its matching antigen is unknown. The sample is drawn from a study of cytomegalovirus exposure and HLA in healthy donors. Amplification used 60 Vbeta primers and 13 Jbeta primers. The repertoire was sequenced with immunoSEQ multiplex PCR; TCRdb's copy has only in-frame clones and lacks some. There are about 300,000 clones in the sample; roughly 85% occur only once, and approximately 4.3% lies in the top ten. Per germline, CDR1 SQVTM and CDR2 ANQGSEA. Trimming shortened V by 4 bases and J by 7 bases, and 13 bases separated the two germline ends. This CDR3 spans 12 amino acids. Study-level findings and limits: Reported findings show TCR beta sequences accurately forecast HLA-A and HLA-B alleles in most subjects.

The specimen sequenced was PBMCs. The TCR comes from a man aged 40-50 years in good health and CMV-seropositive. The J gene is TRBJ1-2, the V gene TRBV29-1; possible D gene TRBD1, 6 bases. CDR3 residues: CSVGAGAGGYTF. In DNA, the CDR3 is TGCAGCGTTGGAGCGGGGGCCGGTGGCTACACCTTC.